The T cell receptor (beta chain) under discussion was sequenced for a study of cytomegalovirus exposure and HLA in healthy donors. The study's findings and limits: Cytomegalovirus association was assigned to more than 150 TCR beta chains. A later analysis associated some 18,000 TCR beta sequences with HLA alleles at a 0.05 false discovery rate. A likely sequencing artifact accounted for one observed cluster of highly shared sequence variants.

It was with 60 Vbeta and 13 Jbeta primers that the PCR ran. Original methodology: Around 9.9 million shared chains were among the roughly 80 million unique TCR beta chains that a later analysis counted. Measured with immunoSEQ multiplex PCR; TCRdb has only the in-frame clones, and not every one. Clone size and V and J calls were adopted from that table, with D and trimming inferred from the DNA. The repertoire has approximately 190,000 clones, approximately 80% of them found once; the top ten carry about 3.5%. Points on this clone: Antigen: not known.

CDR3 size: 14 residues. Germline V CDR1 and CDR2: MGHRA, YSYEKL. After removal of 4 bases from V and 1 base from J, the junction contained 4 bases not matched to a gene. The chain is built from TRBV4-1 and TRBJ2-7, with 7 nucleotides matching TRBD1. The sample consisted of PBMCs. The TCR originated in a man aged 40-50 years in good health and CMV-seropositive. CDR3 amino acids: CASSPRTGSYEQYF. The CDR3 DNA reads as TGCGCCAGCAGCCCCCGGACAGGTTCCTACGAGCAGTACTTC.